Listed below are T cell receptor beta chains from one sample, sequenced in a study of beta chain features in type 1 diabetes. Profiling relied on immunoSEQ multiplex PCR, and the TCRdb table lists in-frame clones only, not all of them. The data show around 310,000 clones, approximately 11% seen once. Sample: naive CD4+ T cells from blood. The receptors shown here come from a woman younger than 45 in good health. Each CDR3 is given with its conserved first and last residue. A D gene is named only where the DNA matches it firmly. The size entry is marked missing in some rows and otherwise reads once, few, many or a size class.

v_call	d_call	clone_size	j_call	cdr3_aa	cdr3_nt
TRBV9	TRBD2	.	TRBJ2-1	CASSGLAGGGEQFF	TGTGCCAGCAGCGGACTAGCGGGAGGAGGTGAGCAGTTCTTC
TRBV6-1	TRBD2	.	TRBJ2-1	CASSEEGLAGVNEQFF	TGTGCCAGCAGTGAAGAGGGACTAGCGGGAGTTAATGAGCAGTTCTTC
TRBV30	.	.	TRBJ2-1	CAWRSGGAVNEQFF	TGTGCCTGGAGATCTGGGGGGGCAGTCAATGAGCAGTTCTTC
TRBV28	TRBD2	few	TRBJ2-7	CASSSSAGGTYEQYF	TGTGCCAGCAGTTCCTCAGCGGGAGGGACCTACGAGCAGTACTTC
TRBV7-9	.	few	TRBJ2-1	CASSHTGSSYNEQFF	TGTGCCAGCAGCCATACGGGGAGCTCCTACAATGAGCAGTTCTTC
TRBV28	.	few	TRBJ2-2	CASSVASGELFF	TGTGCCAGCAGTGTAGCGTCCGGGGAGCTGTTTTTT
TRBV7-6	TRBD1	few	TRBJ2-3	CASRSVQGSTDTQYF	TGTGCCAGCAGATCGGTACAGGGGAGCACAGATACGCAGTATTTT
TRBV15	TRBD2	.	TRBJ2-3	CATRTGGTSDGTDTQYF	TGTGCCACCAGGACCGGGGGTACTAGCGATGGCACAGATACGCAGTATTTT
TRBV7-3	TRBD2	.	TRBJ2-1	CASSKGTSGNEQFF	TGTGCCAGCAGCAAGGGGACTAGCGGCAATGAGCAGTTCTTC
TRBV2	TRBD2	few	TRBJ2-3	CASSQREAPPDTQYF	TGTGCCAGCAGCCAGCGGGAGGCCCCCCCAGATACGCAGTATTTT
TRBV6-6	TRBD2	.	TRBJ2-7	CASSYVTSGGIYEQYF	TGTGCCAGCAGTTACGTGACTAGCGGGGGAATTTACGAGCAGTACTTC
TRBV6-5	TRBD1	few	TRBJ2-7	CASRRTGVGEQYF	TGTGCCAGCAGGAGGACAGGGGTCGGCGAGCAGTACTTC
TRBV14	.	few	TRBJ2-5	CASSQDYGTPLRETQYF	TGTGCCAGCAGCCAAGATTACGGGACTCCACTCCGAGAGACCCAGTACTTC
TRBV5-1	TRBD1	few	TRBJ2-7	CASSPTGGNYEQYF	TGCGCCAGCAGCCCGACAGGGGGTAACTACGAGCAGTACTTC
TRBV7-6	TRBD1	.	TRBJ2-7	CASSLADRATNSYEQYF	TGTGCCAGCAGCTTAGCAGACAGGGCTACAAATTCCTACGAGCAGTACTTC
TRBV7-9	TRBD2	.	TRBJ2-3	CASSFGLAGTDTQYF	TGTGCCAGCAGCTTTGGACTAGCGGGGACAGATACGCAGTATTTT
TRBV7-6	TRBD2	.	TRBJ2-5	CASSLGGRARETQYF	TGTGCCAGCAGCTTGGGCGGGAGGGCCAGGGAGACCCAGTACTTC
TRBV7-6	TRBD1	few	TRBJ2-3	CASSRNRGRVDTQYF	TGTGCCAGCAGTCGAAACAGGGGGCGGGTAGATACGCAGTATTTT
TRBV9	TRBD2	few	TRBJ2-1	CASSVDSTSGSYEQFF	TGTGCCAGCAGCGTAGATTCGACTAGCGGGAGTTATGAGCAGTTCTTC
TRBV9	TRBD1	few	TRBJ2-1	CASSLRGSGTGYNEQFF	TGTGCCAGCAGCTTAAGGGGTTCCGGGACAGGGTACAATGAGCAGTTCTTC
TRBV30	.	few	TRBJ2-1	CAWTRSNEQFF	TGTGCCTGGACCCGCAGCAATGAGCAGTTCTTC
TRBV30	.	.	TRBJ2-5	CAWKNQETQYF	TGTGCCTGGAAGAATCAGGAGACCCAGTACTTC
TRBV18	.	.	TRBJ1-4	CASSLQGSAEKLFF	TGTGCCAGCTCACTCCAGGGGTCGGCGGAAAAACTGTTTTTT
TRBV30	.	few	TRBJ1-1	CAWVQTLGGEAFF	TGTGCCTGGGTCCAAACGCTGGGGGGAGAAGCTTTCTTT
TRBV7-2	TRBD2	.	TRBJ2-2	CASSFPYLTSGINTGELFF	TGTGCCAGCAGCTTTCCATACCTGACTAGCGGGATTAACACCGGGGAGCTGTTTTTT
TRBV5-1	TRBD2	few	TRBJ2-3	CASSTRLAGSTDTQYF	TGCGCCAGCAGCACCCGATTAGCGGGGAGCACAGATACGCAGTATTTT
TRBV7-3	TRBD1	.	TRBJ2-7	CASSSGQGSGEQYF	TGTGCCAGCAGCTCGGGACAGGGGTCCGGCGAGCAGTACTTC
TRBV6-6	.	.	TRBJ2-3	CASTPALGGGADTQYF	TGTGCCAGCACCCCCGCGTTAGGGGGAGGGGCAGATACGCAGTATTTT
TRBV6-5	.	.	TRBJ2-3	CASSYSGTSTDTQYF	TGTGCCAGCAGTTACTCCGGGACTAGCACAGATACGCAGTATTTT
TRBV7-3	TRBD2	.	TRBJ2-2	CASSFAAGGYTGELFF	TGTGCCAGCAGCTTTGCAGCGGGAGGGTACACCGGGGAGCTGTTTTTT
TRBV27	.	.	TRBJ2-5	CASSLRQGMGRETQYF	TGTGCCAGCAGTTTAAGGCAGGGGATGGGTAGAGAGACCCAGTACTTC
TRBV18	.	.	TRBJ2-2	CASSASHNANTGELFF	TGTGCCAGCTCAGCTTCCCACAACGCGAACACCGGGGAGCTGTTTTTT
TRBV11-3	TRBD2	few	TRBJ2-1	CASSSNPGGSYNEQFF	TGTGCCAGCAGCTCCAACCCGGGCGGGAGCTACAATGAGCAGTTCTTC
TRBV5-6	TRBD1	few	TRBJ1-2	CASSDRDRGYHGYTF	TGTGCCAGCAGCGACCGGGACAGGGGTTACCATGGCTACACCTTC
TRBV10-3	.	.	TRBJ1-2	CAISESETGGYTF	TGTGCCATCAGTGAGTCGGAGACAGGTGGCTACACCTTC
TRBV30	TRBD1	.	TRBJ2-1	CAWETGLEQFF	TGTGCCTGGGAGACAGGGCTTGAGCAGTTCTTC
TRBV15	.	.	TRBJ1-5	CATSRVQGSLNQPQHF	TGTGCCACCAGCAGAGTACAGGGCAGCCTGAATCAGCCCCAGCATTTT
TRBV4-1	TRBD1	few	TRBJ2-5	CASSQVGTGEETQYF	TGCGCCAGCAGCCAAGTCGGGACAGGGGAAGAGACCCAGTACTTC
TRBV6-6	TRBD1	few	TRBJ2-6	CASGQESSGANVLTF	TGTGCCAGCGGACAGGAGAGCTCTGGGGCCAACGTCCTGACTTTC
TRBV30	TRBD1	few	TRBJ2-5	CAWSGLGQGAKETQYF	TGTGCCTGGAGTGGCCTTGGGCAGGGGGCGAAGGAGACCCAGTACTTC
TRBV21-1	.	few	TRBJ2-5	CASKSSGSAETQYF	TGTGCCAGCAAGTCTAGCGGGAGCGCGGAGACCCAGTACTTC
TRBV4-2	TRBD2	few	TRBJ2-1	CASRGTSGIYNEQFF	TGTGCCAGCAGGGGGACTAGCGGGATCTACAATGAGCAGTTCTTC
TRBV28	TRBD2	.	TRBJ2-3	CASSTSGRVSTDTQYF	TGTGCCAGCAGTACTAGCGGGAGGGTTAGCACAGATACGCAGTATTTT
TRBV19	.	few	TRBJ2-7	CASSIPGHLSYEQYF	TGTGCCAGTAGTATCCCGGGACACCTCTCCTACGAGCAGTACTTC
TRBV9	.	few	TRBJ1-4	CASSSTETNEKLFF	TGTGCCAGCAGCTCAACAGAGACTAATGAAAAACTGTTTTTT
TRBV7-2	TRBD2	.	TRBJ2-7	CASSSLAGGPVEQYF	TGTGCCAGCAGCTCACTAGCGGGAGGGCCGGTCGAGCAGTACTTC
TRBV6-6	TRBD2	.	TRBJ2-4	CASSYQSGSGKNIQYF	TGTGCCAGCAGTTACCAAAGCGGGAGTGGCAAAAACATTCAGTACTTC
TRBV4-3	.	few	TRBJ2-7	CASSQELGVQSYEQYF	TGCGCCAGCAGCCAAGAGCTCGGGGTACAATCCTACGAGCAGTACTTC
TRBV7-9	TRBD2	few	TRBJ2-5	CASRGASGIQETQYF	TGTGCCAGCAGGGGGGCTAGCGGGATCCAAGAGACCCAGTACTTC